This is a list of T cell receptor beta chains from one sample in a study of technical replicates of blood from several donors. Only in-frame clones appear in the TCRdb table, and some are missing; sequencing was by immunoSEQ multiplex PCR. The data hold some 76,000 clones, with over 95% observed a single time. The sample comprised T cells isolated from PBMCs. These receptors were taken from a human donor in good health. CDR3s include the opening cysteine and the closing phenylalanine or tryptophan. The order of the fields is D gene, clone size, V gene, J gene, CDR3 DNA, CDR3 protein. A D gene is named only where the DNA matches it firmly. The size of a clone is reported for some rows only, either as once, few or many, or as a class for expanded clones.

TRBD1	NA	TRBV28	TRBJ2-7	TGTGCCAGCAGTTTCCCCGGGACAGGGAAAGACGAGCAGTACTTC	CASSFPGTGKDEQYF
NA	NA	TRBV5-1	TRBJ1-1	TGCGCCAGCAGCCTCGGTTGGGCAAAGAACACTGAAGCTTTCTTT	CASSLGWAKNTEAFF
NA	NA	TRBV7-7	TRBJ2-2	TGTGCCAGCAGCTTAGGCCCAGGTGCCGGGGAGCTGTTTTTT	CASSLGPGAGELFF
NA	NA	TRBV10-1	TRBJ2-3	TGCGCCAGCAGTGCGACTAACTTACAAGATACGCAGTATTTT	CASSATNLQDTQYF
TRBD1	NA	TRBV29-1	TRBJ2-3	TGCAGCGTTATGGAGACCGGGACAGGGAATACGCAGTATTTT	CSVMETGTGNTQYF
TRBD2	NA	TRBV19	TRBJ2-5	TGTGCCAGTAGTATATCTTTCCAGCGGGAGGAAGAGACCCAGTACTTC	CASSISFQREEETQYF
TRBD2	NA	TRBV2	TRBJ2-7	TGTGCCAGCAGTGAGGGACTAGCGAGTTTCTACGAGCAGTACTTC	CASSEGLASFYEQYF
NA	NA	TRBV28	TRBJ2-3	TGTGCCAGCACCCTCCTACCCTTCGATACGCAGTATTTT	CASTLLPFDTQYF
NA	NA	TRBV18	TRBJ1-1	TGTGCCAGCTCACCAGGCAGGGCCCTAGACACTGAAGCTTTCTTT	CASSPGRALDTEAFF
NA	NA	TRBV9	TRBJ1-1	TGTGCCAGCAGCGTAGCTATGCACACTGAAGCTTTCTTT	CASSVAMHTEAFF
TRBD2	NA	TRBV4-3	TRBJ2-3	TGCGCCAGCAGCCAAGATCCATGGCTTCGGCTAGCGGGAGCAGATACGCAGTATTTT	CASSQDPWLRLAGADTQYF
NA	NA	TRBV7-8	TRBJ2-5	TGTGCCAGCAGCTTAGGAGTACAGGGGAGGGAGACCCAGTACTTC	CASSLGVQGRETQYF
TRBD2	NA	TRBV25-1	TRBJ2-3	TGTGCCAGCAGTGAATACGGGGGGACAGATACGCAGTATTTT	CASSEYGGTDTQYF
TRBD1	NA	TRBV4-1	TRBJ1-2	TGCGCCAGCAGCCAAGTCGGGACAGGGGGTGGCTACACCTTC	CASSQVGTGGGYTF
NA	NA	TRBV16	TRBJ2-7	TGTGCCAGCAGCCAATCTCGGGGGACCTCCTACGAGCAGTACTTC	CASSQSRGTSYEQYF
TRBD1	NA	TRBV9	TRBJ1-1	TGTGCCAGCAACCCAGGGGGCATGGGGAACACTGAAGCTTTCTTT	CASNPGGMGNTEAFF
TRBD2	NA	TRBV9	TRBJ2-3	TGTGCCAGCAGCGCTAGCGGGAGCGATACGCAGTATTTT	CASSASGSDTQYF
TRBD2	NA	TRBV5-3	TRBJ2-1	TGTGCCAGCCCCACCCTAGCGGGAACCAATAATGAGCAGTTCTTC	CASPTLAGTNNEQFF
NA	NA	TRBV9	TRBJ2-7	TGTGCCAGCAGCAAGGGGTCCTACGAGCAGTACTTC	CASSKGSYEQYF
NA	NA	TRBV5-1	TRBJ2-2	TGCGCCAGCAATGGAGATACCGGGGAGCTGTTTTTT	CASNGDTGELFF
TRBD1	NA	TRBV11-2	TRBJ2-7	TGTGCCAGCAGCCTGCAGGGGGCTGGCGAGCAGTACTTC	CASSLQGAGEQYF
NA	NA	TRBV12-5	TRBJ2-2	TGTGCTAGTGGTTTGGTACATTTTATCACCGGGGAGCTGTTTTTT	CASGLVHFITGELFF
TRBD2	NA	TRBV28	TRBJ2-5	TGTGCCAGCAGCCCCACCTGGCGGGAGGGTGAGACCCAGTACTTC	CASSPTWREGETQYF
TRBD1	NA	TRBV9	TRBJ2-2	TGTGCCAGCAGCTTAACGGACAGGACCACCGGGGAGCTGTTTTTT	CASSLTDRTTGELFF
TRBD2	NA	TRBV4-3	TRBJ2-1	TGCGCCAGCAGCCAAGATTTTACTAGCGGGAGCAATGAGCAGTTCTTC	CASSQDFTSGSNEQFF
TRBD1	NA	TRBV7-6	TRBJ1-1	TGTGCCAGCAGCCAAGACAGGGGACCTGCTTTCTTT	CASSQDRGPAFF
TRBD1	NA	TRBV18	TRBJ1-4	TGTGCCAGCTCAGGGGACAGGGAATTGGAAAAACTGTTTTTT	CASSGDRELEKLFF
TRBD1	NA	TRBV5-1	TRBJ1-1	TGCGCCAGCAGCTCGGACAGGGAGGTTGCTGAAGCTTTCTTT	CASSSDREVAEAFF
TRBD1	once	TRBV4-2	TRBJ1-4	TGTGCCAGCAGCCCCCTAATAGGACAGGGAACTAATGAAAAACTGTTTTTT	CASSPLIGQGTNEKLFF
NA	NA	TRBV5-4	TRBJ1-1	TGTGCCAGCAGCTTGGCTGGGGACTGGGCTGAAGCTTTCTTT	CASSLAGDWAEAFF
NA	NA	TRBV6-1	TRBJ1-4	TGTGCCAGCAGGGCGACAGGCTCCAGGGAAAAACTGTTTTTT	CASRATGSREKLFF